This T cell receptor (beta chain) was profiled in a study of Graves' ophthalmopathy and Graves' hyperthyroidism. Study outcomes and limitations: Among thyroid clonotypes expanded above 0.001 frequency, most also appeared in blood.

This clonotype was found many times. Its specificity is unknown. The ends lost 0 bases at V and 2 bases at J; junction bases unmatched: 10. CDR1 SSHAT and CDR2 FNYEAQ come from the germline V gene (reference sequence). This CDR3 has 18 residues. The authors amplified TCR beta CDR3 regions, and they did so from RNA transcripts for repertoire sequencing. An opening RT-PCR round employed HTBI primers and preceded a second-round multiplex PCR. In TCRdb, the multiplex PCR reads were re-called with MiXCR into one record per CDR3 protein. The repertoire has approximately 700,000 distinct CDR3 sequences, roughly 40% of them found once; the top ten carry 44%. Moderate-to-severe activity, CAS at least 3, NOSPECS at least 4 and duration under 3 months characterized donors with ophthalmopathy. PBMCs stemmed from around 9.1 ml of fresh peripheral blood.

The sample was peripheral blood. The rearrangement links TRBV7-7 to TRBJ2-7; 10 nucleotides line up with TRBD2. The clonotype comes from an adult man with Graves' ophthalmopathy. The CDR3 region is CASSLAVAGGRLAYEQYF. The CDR3 nucleotides are TGTGCCAGCAGCTTAGCGGTAGCGGGAGGCCGGTTGGCCTACGAGCAGTACTTC.